These 6 T cell receptor beta chains came from one sample sequenced in a study of blood T cell repertoires in COVID-19. TCRdb's copy holds only in-frame clones and misses some; the assay was immunoSEQ multiplex PCR. The table lists under 200,000 clones, approximately 86% of them singletons. Sequences were obtained from peripheral blood. All receptors derive from a woman older than 75 with COVID-19, enrolled during active disease.

In its sample, this clone was seen once. The chain is built from TRBV28 and TRBJ1-1; possible D gene TRBD1, 5 bases. Looked up from germline, CDR1 is MDHEN and CDR2 is SYDVKM. Between the trimmed V and J ends, which lost 5 bases and 10 bases, there was a span of 20 bases. The CDR3 has 14 residues. The CDR3 DNA is TGTGCCAGCAGTCCTAGTCTTCGAAGTCAGGGAGCTTTCTTT. Translated, it gives CASSPSLRSQGAFF.

This chain links TRBV29-1 with TRBJ2-3; 7 nucleotides match TRBD1. The CDR3 length is 12 residues. With 7 bases clipped from V and 3 bases from J, the junction kept 4 bases outside the gene matches. Germline V gene sequence: CDR1 SQVTM, CDR2 ANQGSEA. CDR3 protein: CSADRETDTQYF. In DNA form, the CDR3 reads TGCAGCGCCGACAGGGAGACAGATACGCAGTATTTT.

This sequence joins TRBV5-1 and TRBJ2-7, with 8 bases aligning to TRBD1. The CDR3 has 14 residues. The germline CDR1 and CDR2 sequences are SGHRS and YFSETQ. Losses at the gene ends were 3 bases for V and 2 bases for J; bases not matched to a gene: 4. The CDR3: CASSSQGATYEQYF. CDR3 DNA sequence: TGCGCCAGCAGCTCGCAGGGGGCTACCTACGAGCAGTACTTC.

The chain couples TRBV18 to TRBJ1-2, with a weak D call TRBD1 (6 bases). Germline lookup yields CDR1 KGHSH and CDR2 LQKENI. V lost 3 bases and J 3 bases, leaving 20 bases between the germline ends. This CDR3 has 17 amino acids. The CDR3 coding sequence is TGTGCCAGCTCACCTTGGACAGTCTTAGGGTCTGACTATGGCTACACCTTC. This sequence encodes CASSPWTVLGSDYGYTF.

This clone turned up a few times. The CDR3: CASTAGVESSPLHF. CDR3 bases: TGTGCCAGTACGGCCGGGGTTGAGTCGTCACCCCTCCACTTT. The rearrangement uses TRBV19 and TRBJ1-6; no definite D call. CDR1 and CDR2 from the germline V gene are LNHDA and SQIVND (reference sequence). Trimming stripped 7 bases from V and 10 bases from J, with 17 bases between. The CDR3 contains 14 residues.

For the CDR3, the DNA is TGTGCCAGCAGTGACAGGGATGGCACAGATACGCAGTATTTT. It translates to CASSDRDGTDTQYF. V and J are TRBV6-1 and TRBJ2-3; TRBD1 might be the D (5 bases). Trimming cost V 3 bases and J 1 base, with 8 bases left between them. This CDR3 has 14 amino acids. Per the germline V gene, CDR1 is MNHNS and CDR2 is SASEGT.